These 14 T cell receptor beta chains came from one sample sequenced in a study of shared clonotypes between healthy human individuals. Data came from immunoSEQ multiplex PCR; TCRdb stores just in-frame clones and leaves some out. Of a few million clones in the sample, around 95% were seen once. The sample consisted of naive CD4+ T cells sorted from blood. Noted subset: CD45RA+ positively selected. Receptors originate from a man younger than 35 in good health.

The chain is built from TRBV5-1 and TRBJ2-7, with 8 bases lining up with TRBD1. Per germline, CDR1 SGHRS and CDR2 YFSETQ. V lost 7 bases, J lost 2 bases, and 11 bases stayed unmatched. The CDR3 runs 15 residues. The CDR3 protein is CASGERQGRTYEQYF. For the CDR3, the DNA is TGCGCCAGCGGGGAGCGACAGGGGAGAACCTACGAGCAGTACTTC. The variable domain in full, with the rest retrieved from reference TRBV5-1 and TRBJ2-7, is KAGVTQTPRYLIKTRGQQVTLSCSPISGHRSVSWYQQTPGQGLQFLFEYFSETQRNKGNFPGRFSGRQFSNSRSEMNVSTLELGDSALYLCASGERQGRTYEQYFGPGTRLTVT.

The chain couples TRBV9 to TRBJ2-1; a weak D match, TRBD2 (5 bases). Trimming removed 0 bases from V and 2 bases from J, with 12 bases in between. CDR1 is SGDLS and CDR2 is YYNGEE in the germline V gene. The CDR3 length is 16 residues. DNA for the CDR3: TGTGCCAGCAGCGTAGCGGACGGGATGACCTACAATGAGCAGTTCTTC. Its protein product is CASSVADGMTYNEQFF.

This chain uses TRBV7-2 with TRBJ1-2; D gene ambiguous. V was cut by 5 bases and J by 3 bases, with 13 bases left in between. CDR3 length equals 14 residues. Germline V gene sequence: CDR1 SGHTA, CDR2 FQGNSA. CDR3 sequence (DNA): TGTGCCAGCAGCGCGACGGGGTGGGACTATGGCTACACCTTC. Amino acids: CASSATGWDYGYTF.

The rearrangement uses TRBV7-8 and TRBJ2-7, with D perhaps given as TRBD1 or TRBD2 (6 bases each). V was pared by 5 bases and J by 2 bases, with 13 bases between. The CDR3 spans 14 residues. Germline V gene data show CDR1 as SGHVS and CDR2 as FQNEAQ. The CDR3 sequence is CASSPIGGPYEQYF. CDR3 nucleotides: TGTGCCAGCAGCCCGATTGGGGGGCCCTACGAGCAGTACTTC.

The chain recombines TRBV29-1 with TRBJ2-7; a possible D gene is TRBD2 (6 bases). The V gene's germline CDR1 is SQVTM and CDR2 ANQGSEA. CDR3 length: 14 residues. Trimming cost V 1 base and J 9 bases, with 19 bases left between them. CDR3 sequence reads: CSVEGGSGIGVQYF. The CDR3 DNA sequence: TGCAGCGTTGAAGGCGGTAGCGGAATAGGGGTGCAGTACTTC.

This clone occurred a few times. The chain is built from TRBV30 and TRBJ1-2, with 9 nucleotides matching TRBD1. CDR3 length: 14 residues. The germline gives CDR1 GTSNPN, CDR2 SVGIG (reference sequence). V was pared by 4 bases and J by 4 bases, with 7 bases of the junction left unmatched. The CDR3 here is CAWKQGARGYGYTF. CDR3 nucleotide sequence: TGTGCCTGGAAACAGGGGGCGCGAGGCTATGGCTACACCTTC.

The chain carries TRBV4-1 and TRBJ2-7, with TRBD1 identical over 9 bases. The CDR3 contains 16 residues. The V and J ends lost 0 bases and 2 bases, in that order; junction bases with no gene match: 5. CDR1 MGHRA and CDR2 YSYEKL come from the germline V gene. CDR3 bases: TGCGCCAGCAGCCAAGATGGGACAGGGCCGACCTACGAGCAGTACTTC. Encoded protein: CASSQDGTGPTYEQYF.

The chain has TRBV30 and TRBJ1-2; TRBD1 matches 8 bases. J lost 1 base, V lost 2 bases, and 9 bases had no gene match. The V gene's germline CDR1 is GTSNPN and CDR2 SVGIG (reference sequence). The CDR3 extends over 16 amino acids. CDR3 protein: CAWSPTGTGFNYGYTF. The CDR3 DNA follows: TGTGCCTGGAGTCCAACCGGGACAGGATTTAACTATGGCTACACCTTC.

The chain uses TRBV19 and TRBJ2-7; TRBD1 agrees at 9 bases. There are 15 residues in the CDR3. V was pared by 3 bases and J by 6 bases, with 9 bases of the junction left unmatched. Germline assignment: CDR1 LNHDA and CDR2 SQIVND (reference sequence). CDR3 loop: CASSIVPGQGSEQYF. The CDR3 DNA sequence: TGTGCCAGTAGTATTGTTCCGGGACAGGGTTCCGAGCAGTACTTC. Combining the CDR3 with reference TRBV19 and TRBJ2-7 gives the whole variable domain DGGITQSPKYLFRKEGQNVTLSCEQNLNHDAMYWYRQDPGQGLRLIYYSQIVNDFQKGDIAEGYSVSREKKESFPLTVTSAQKNPTAFYLCASSIVPGQGSEQYFGPGTRLTVT.

This chain links TRBV7-2 with TRBJ2-2; 8 nucleotides line up with TRBD1. This CDR3 region has 15 residues. The V and J ends lost 3 bases and 2 bases, in that order; junction bases with no gene match: 2. Germline V gene sequence: CDR1 SGHTA, CDR2 FQGNSA. The CDR3 DNA reads TGTGCCAGCAGCTTCCAGGGGGCTAACACCGGGGAGCTGTTTTTT. This encodes CASSFQGANTGELFF.

This sequence joins TRBV27 and TRBJ1-1; D is undetermined. The V gene's germline CDR1 is MNHEY and CDR2 SMNVEV (reference sequence). The CDR3 extends over 15 amino acids. Trimming pared 2 bases from V and 5 bases from J, leaving 15 bases between. CDR3 coding DNA: TGTGCCAGCAGTTTAAATGACCTCGGTGGGACTGAAGCTTTCTTT. The encoded protein is CASSLNDLGGTEAFF.

The V gene is TRBV28, the J gene TRBJ1-5, with 8 bases lining up with TRBD1. Germline V gene data show CDR1 as MDHEN and CDR2 as SYDVKM. The V segment lost 5 bases and the J segment 2 bases; nucleotides outside the gene matches: 8. This CDR3 is built from 16 residues. Written as DNA, the CDR3 is TGTGCCAGCAGTCCCCGGACAGGGAGTGGCAATCAGCCCCAGCATTTT. This codes for CASSPRTGSGNQPQHF. Looking up the rest from reference TRBV28 and TRBJ1-5 gives the full variable domain: DVKVTQSSRYLVKRTGEKVFLECVQDMDHENMFWYRQDPGLGLRLIYFSYDVKMKEKGDIPEGYSVSREKKERFSLILESASTNQTSMYLCASSPRTGSGNQPQHFGDGTRLSIL.

This rearrangement joins TRBV28 to TRBJ2-2, with D tentatively TRBD1 (5 bases). The V and J ends lost 9 bases and 5 bases respectively, with 10 bases between them. Germline loops: CDR1 MDHEN, CDR2 SYDVKM. The length of the CDR3 is 12 residues. CDR3 sequence reads: CASDRGTGELFF. The CDR3 DNA reads as TGTGCCAGTGATAGGGGTACCGGGGAGCTGTTTTTT. Filled out from reference TRBV28 and TRBJ2-2, the complete variable domain reads DVKVTQSSRYLVKRTGEKVFLECVQDMDHENMFWYRQDPGLGLRLIYFSYDVKMKEKGDIPEGYSVSREKKERFSLILESASTNQTSMYLCASDRGTGELFFGEGSRLTVL.

The CDR3 is CARDTWDRGTYGYTF. The CDR3 DNA reads TGTGCCAGGGACACCTGGGACAGGGGGACCTATGGCTACACCTTC. The V gene is TRBV27, the J gene TRBJ1-2, with 11 positions matching TRBD1. The V segment lost 9 bases and the J segment 4 bases; nucleotides outside the gene matches: 10. The germline CDR1 and CDR2 sequences are MNHEY and SMNVEV (reference sequence). This CDR3 is 15 amino acids long.